This T cell receptor (beta chain) was captured in a study of OX40 agonist ivuxolimab in advanced cancers. About the study: Patients in dose escalation had liver, melanoma, kidney or head and neck cancers.

Using immunoSEQ multiplex PCR, the repertoire was profiled, and TCRdb retains in-frame clones only, with some absent. This table has 70,000 to 95,000 clones, 83% appearing once. Unmatched junction bases numbered 7, after V lost 6 bases and J lost 2 bases. CDR3 length: 16 residues. The germline V gene has CDR1 SGHRS and CDR2 YFSETQ. Specimen: CD4+ or CD8+ T cells sorted from blood, collected in a trial of the OX40 agonist ivuxolimab. The clonotype comes from an adult with an advanced solid tumor such as melanoma, head and neck, liver or kidney cancer. V is TRBV5-1 and J is TRBJ2-3; 12 nucleotides line up with TRBD2. The CDR3 is CASKRLAGDPTDTQYF. The CDR3 DNA reads TGCGCCAGCAAAAGACTAGCGGGAGATCCCACAGATACGCAGTATTTT.